This T cell receptor (beta chain) was captured by sequencing in a study of cytomegalovirus exposure and HLA in healthy donors. Study-level findings and limits: Several of the most significant clusters appeared, in a later analysis, to be linked to common viral pathogens.

Germline V CDR1 and CDR2: MNHNS, SASEGT. Trimming left V 6 bases short and J 2 bases short, with 11 bases between. The CDR3 loop spans 13 amino acids. With regard to this clone: Its antigen is unknown. The identical CDR3 is also encoded by other nucleotide sequences in the sample.

The PCR ran on 60 Vbeta and 13 Jbeta primers. The protocol was immunoSEQ multiplex PCR, while the TCRdb copy is restricted to in-frame clones and leaves out a portion. The profile shows roughly 180,000 clones, 77% of them singletons. Sequencing was done on a sample of PBMCs. The sequence came from a man younger than 30 in good health and CMV-seronegative. The chain couples TRBV6-1 to TRBJ2-7; maybe TRBD1 (6 bases). Here the CDR3 reads CASSDRLTYEQYF. CDR3 nucleotide sequence: TGTGCCAGCAGCGACAGGTTAACCTACGAGCAGTACTTC.